Listed below are T cell receptor beta chains from one sample, sequenced in a study of cytomegalovirus exposure and HLA in healthy donors. Repertoires were generated with immunoSEQ multiplex PCR, while TCRdb's copy carries only in-frame clones and drops some. In all, the sample yields some 120,000 clones. The sequenced sample was PBMCs. The receptors originated from a man aged 18 to 30 in good health and CMV-seronegative. Both conserved end residues are part of each CDR3. Fields, in order: CDR3 protein, CDR3 DNA, D gene, J gene, V gene. D genes are given only for firm matches.

CDR3aa: CASTEGGALSYEQYF
CDR3nt: TGTGCCAGCACCGAGGGGGGGGCTCTAAGCTACGAGCAGTACTTC
d_gene: -
j_gene: TRBJ2-7
v_gene: TRBV6-1

CDR3aa: CASSEDRGRVDEQYF
CDR3nt: TGTGCCAGTAGCGAGGACAGGGGACGGGTAGACGAGCAGTACTTC
d_gene: TRBD1
j_gene: TRBJ2-7
v_gene: TRBV19

CDR3aa: CASSYFRGGNQPQHF
CDR3nt: TGTGCCAGCAGTTACTTTCGGGGAGGCAATCAGCCCCAGCATTTT
d_gene: -
j_gene: TRBJ1-5
v_gene: TRBV6-6

CDR3aa: CASSLLTQGLLFF
CDR3nt: TGTGCCAGCAGTTTATTGACACAGGGGTTGCTGTTTTTT
d_gene: TRBD1
j_gene: TRBJ2-2
v_gene: TRBV7-9

CDR3aa: CASSFGLVGEQFF
CDR3nt: TGTGCCAGCAGTTTTGGTCTAGTGGGTGAGCAGTTCTTC
d_gene: -
j_gene: TRBJ2-1
v_gene: TRBV27

CDR3aa: CASSLEGASYEQYF
CDR3nt: TGTGCCAGCAGCTTAGAGGGGGCTTCCTACGAGCAGTACTTC
d_gene: TRBD1
j_gene: TRBJ2-7
v_gene: TRBV5-4

CDR3aa: CASSLPEETQYF
CDR3nt: TGCGCCAGCAGCTTGCCGGAAGAGACCCAGTACTTC
d_gene: -
j_gene: TRBJ2-5
v_gene: TRBV5-1

CDR3aa: CASSVGTTANYGYTF
CDR3nt: TGTGCCAGCAGCGTAGGAACGACAGCTAACTATGGCTACACCTTC
d_gene: -
j_gene: TRBJ1-2
v_gene: TRBV9

CDR3aa: CASSLEGQWGSGETQYF
CDR3nt: TGTGCCAGCAGTTTGGAGGGACAGTGGGGTTCGGGGGAGACCCAGTACTTC
d_gene: -
j_gene: TRBJ2-5
v_gene: TRBV28

CDR3aa: CAISELGGLGADTQYF
CDR3nt: TGTGCCATCAGTGAGTTAGGAGGGTTGGGCGCAGATACGCAGTATTTT
d_gene: -
j_gene: TRBJ2-3
v_gene: TRBV10-3

CDR3aa: CASSLDPSSGTEAFF
CDR3nt: TGTGCCAGTAGCCTAGATCCATCTAGTGGCACTGAAGCTTTCTTT
d_gene: -
j_gene: TRBJ1-1
v_gene: TRBV19

CDR3aa: CASSDRVLEAFF
CDR3nt: TGTGCCAGCAGTGACAGGGTCCTTGAAGCTTTCTTT
d_gene: -
j_gene: TRBJ1-1
v_gene: TRBV6-1

CDR3aa: CSARVTGVYTF
CDR3nt: TGCAGTGCTAGAGTAACGGGGGTCTACACCTTC
d_gene: -
j_gene: TRBJ1-2
v_gene: TRBV20-1

CDR3aa: CASSSPAGGPYNEQFF
CDR3nt: TGTGCCAGCAGTTCACCAGCGGGAGGGCCCTACAATGAGCAGTTCTTC
d_gene: TRBD2
j_gene: TRBJ2-1
v_gene: TRBV28

CDR3aa: CASSFQPIGRGGNTIYF
CDR3nt: TGTGCCAGCAGCTTCCAGCCCATCGGCCGGGGTGGAAACACCATATATTTT
d_gene: -
j_gene: TRBJ1-3
v_gene: TRBV7-9

CDR3aa: CASSPGTGDEKLFF
CDR3nt: TGTGCCAGCTCACCGGGGACAGGGGATGAAAAACTGTTTTTT
d_gene: TRBD1
j_gene: TRBJ1-4
v_gene: TRBV18

CDR3aa: CASKDTKAHGEQFF
CDR3nt: TGTGCCAGCAAGGACACCAAGGCACACGGTGAGCAGTTCTTC
d_gene: -
j_gene: TRBJ2-1
v_gene: TRBV6-5